This T cell receptor beta chain was recovered during a study of T-cell memory formation after mild COVID-19. Background on the study: Across donors, TCR clusters were largely donor specific. Study-level results: SARS-CoV-2 specificity was not confirmed for second-wave clones peaking on day 37. From day 15 to 85, contracting clones were balanced between CD4 and CD8, whereas later expanders leaned toward CD4+.

The CDR3 has 12 residues. The V and J ends lost 6 bases and 5 bases respectively, with 10 bases between them. Sample barcodes and UMIs were carried by the TCR alpha and TCR beta cDNA libraries that 5'RACE generated with constant-segment primers. One entry per CDR3 protein results from TCRdb running MiXCR on the 5' RACE reads. Of roughly 610,000 distinct CDR3 sequences detected, around a sixth appear once; the ten largest clones hold about 8.1%. Ten or more counts support this clonotype. The antigen is unknown. This rearrangement joins TRBV12-3 or TRBV12-4 to TRBJ1-1, with D unresolved. The specimen sequenced was PBMCs or a T cell subset sorted from them (not recorded which). This TCR was recovered from an adult woman who had mild COVID-19 (a few samples of this study predate the infection). Cell type and time point are not known. CDR3 coding DNA: TGTGCCAGCAGCTTGACTGGAACTGAAGCTTTCTTT. Amino acids: CASSLTGTEAFF.